This TCR beta chain originates from a study of cytomegalovirus exposure and HLA in healthy donors. Study findings and constraints: It was shown in a later analysis that HLA-associated TCR beta chains were more clonally expanded than other, equally common chains.

A word on this clone: Its specificity is not known.

V was trimmed by 2 bases and J by 8 bases, leaving 12 bases between them. In germline, CDR1 is SNHLY, CDR2 FYNNEI. The CDR3 totals 14 residues. Researchers ran the PCR with 60 Vbeta and 13 Jbeta primers. Sequencing was performed with immunoSEQ multiplex PCR; in TCRdb, only in-frame clones are kept and a portion is missing. The sample carries about 89,000 clones, 75% to 80% recorded once. Specimen: PBMCs. The clonotype was recovered from a man aged 30 to 45 in good health and CMV-seronegative. The chain employs TRBV2 and TRBJ1-4; D remains unclear. CDR3 in DNA: TGTGCCAGCAGTGAAAGCGGGCGAAGAGAAAAACTGTTTTTT. Its translation is CASSESGRREKLFF. Together with reference TRBV2 and TRBJ1-4, the CDR3 gives the full variable domain: EPEVTQTPSHQVTQMGQEVILRCVPISNHLYFYWYRQILGQKVEFLVSFYNNEISEKSEIFDDQFSVERPDGSNFTLKIRSTKLEDSAMYFCASSESGRREKLFFGSGTQLSVL.